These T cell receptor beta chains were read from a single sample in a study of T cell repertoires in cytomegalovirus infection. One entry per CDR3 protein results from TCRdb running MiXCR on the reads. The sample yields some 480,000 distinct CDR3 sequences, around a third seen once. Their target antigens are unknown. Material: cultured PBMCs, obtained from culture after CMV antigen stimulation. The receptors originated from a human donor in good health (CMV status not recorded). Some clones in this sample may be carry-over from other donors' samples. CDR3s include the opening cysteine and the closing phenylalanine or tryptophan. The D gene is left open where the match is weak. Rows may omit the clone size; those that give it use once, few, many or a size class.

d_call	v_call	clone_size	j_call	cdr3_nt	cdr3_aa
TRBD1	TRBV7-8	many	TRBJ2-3	TGTGCCAGCAGCCCGGACAGGGCCTACACAGATACGCAGTATTTT	CASSPDRAYTDTQYF
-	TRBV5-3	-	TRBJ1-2	TGTGCCAGCAGGATAGGGAGGGCGGTTAACTATGGCTACACCTTC	CASRIGRAVNYGYTF
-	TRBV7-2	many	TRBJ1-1	TGTGCCAGCAGCCACCTCGGACAGCCCAGAGGCACTGAAGCTTTCTTT	CASSHLGQPRGTEAFF
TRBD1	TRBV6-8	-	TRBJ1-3	TGTGCCAGCAGTCGTACAGGGGTCGGAAACACCATATATTTT	CASSRTGVGNTIYF
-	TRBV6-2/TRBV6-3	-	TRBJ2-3	TGTGCCAGCAGTTACGGTCCAGAGACAGATACGCAGTATTTT	CASSYGPETDTQYF
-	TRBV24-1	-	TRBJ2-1	TGTGCCACCAGTGCTCCACCGGGTACCCGTGGCGAGGGGTTTTACAATGAGCAGTTCTTC	CATSAPPGTRGEGFYNEQFF
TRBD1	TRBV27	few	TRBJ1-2	TGTGCCAGCAGTACAGGACAGGGGAGCTATGGCTACACCTTC	CASSTGQGSYGYTF
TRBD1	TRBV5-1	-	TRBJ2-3	TGCGCCAGCCAACAAGGACAGGAAAAAGATACGCAGTATTTT	CASQQGQEKDTQYF
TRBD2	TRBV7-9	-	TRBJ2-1	TGTGCCAGCAGCTCTCCACTAGCGGAGGGGCTCTATGAGCAGTTCTTC	CASSSPLAEGLYEQFF
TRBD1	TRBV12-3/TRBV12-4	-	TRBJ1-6	TGTGCCAGCAGTTATCGGACAGGCCCGAATTCACCCCTCCACTTT	CASSYRTGPNSPLHF
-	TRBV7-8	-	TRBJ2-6	TGTGCCAGCAGCTTATTTTGGGTCTCTGGGGCCAACGTCCTGACTTTC	CASSLFWVSGANVLTF
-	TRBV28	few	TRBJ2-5	TGTGCCAGCAGTTTTCCGGGGAGAGAGACCCAGTACTTC	CASSFPGRETQYF
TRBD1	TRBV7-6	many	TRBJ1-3	TGTGCCAGCAGCGGACAGGGGTTTGCTGGAAACACCATATATTTT	CASSGQGFAGNTIYF
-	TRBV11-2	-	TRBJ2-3	TGTGCCAGCAGCTCACGAGGGGCAGTCACAGATACGCAGTATTTT	CASSSRGAVTDTQYF
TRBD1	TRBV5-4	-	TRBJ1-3	TGTGCCAGCAGCTTCGAACGGACAGGGGGCCTCTCTGGAAACACCATATATTTT	CASSFERTGGLSGNTIYF
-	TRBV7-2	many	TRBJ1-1	TGTGCCAGCAGCACTCCACAGGGCAACACTGAAGCTTTCTTT	CASSTPQGNTEAFF
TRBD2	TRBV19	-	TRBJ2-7	TGTGCCAGTAGCCTACGGACTAGCGGGAGGTACGAGCAGTACTTC	CASSLRTSGRYEQYF
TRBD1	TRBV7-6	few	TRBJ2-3	TGTGCCAGCAGCTTAACAGGGGAGCCTTCCGCAGATACGCAGTATTTT	CASSLTGEPSADTQYF
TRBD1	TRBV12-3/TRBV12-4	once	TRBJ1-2	TGTGCCAGCAGTTCTCGGACAGGAGACACAACACTCCCCTATGGCTACACCTTC	CASSSRTGDTTLPYGYTF
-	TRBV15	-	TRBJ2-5	TGTGCCACCAGCAGAGATTATCGGCTAGTGAGGACCCAGTACTTC	CATSRDYRLVRTQYF
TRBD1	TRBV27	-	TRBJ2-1	TGTGCCAGCTGGAAGACAGGGAGCTCCTACAATGAGCAGTTCTTC	CASWKTGSSYNEQFF
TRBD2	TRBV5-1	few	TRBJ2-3	TGCGCCACCTCACTAGCGGGGGAACCCACAGATACGCAGTATTTT	CATSLAGEPTDTQYF
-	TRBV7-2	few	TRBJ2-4	TGTGCCAGCAGCTCCCCGCGGAACATTCAGTACTTC	CASSSPRNIQYF
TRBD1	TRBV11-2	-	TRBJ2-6	TGTGCCAGCAGCTCAGAGGACAGGTACTTACCCGGGGCCAACTTCCTGACTTTC	CASSSEDRYLPGANFLTF
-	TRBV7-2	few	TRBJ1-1	TGTGCCAGCAGCTCATACAGGGACGTCGAAGCTTTCTTT	CASSSYRDVEAFF
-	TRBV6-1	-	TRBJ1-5	TGTGCCAGCAGTAGGGGAACCGATCCCCCGTTTTTGCATTTT	CASSRGTDPPFLHF
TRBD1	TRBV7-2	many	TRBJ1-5	TGTGCCAGCAGCCTGCGTGGGACAGACTATAGCAATCAGCCCCAGCATTTT	CASSLRGTDYSNQPQHF
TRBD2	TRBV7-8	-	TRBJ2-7	TGTGCCAGCAGCCGGGAGGCTAGCGGGTTATACGAGCAGTACTTC	CASSREASGLYEQYF
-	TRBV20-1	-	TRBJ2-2	TGCAGTGCAACACCACTAACGAACACCGGGGAGCTGTTTTTT	CSATPLTNTGELFF
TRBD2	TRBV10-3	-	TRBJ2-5	TGTGCCATCAGTGAATGGGCTAGCGGGACACAAGAGACCCAGTACTTC	CAISEWASGTQETQYF
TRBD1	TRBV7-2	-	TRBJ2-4	TGTGCCAGCAGCTCAGCGACAGGGACCCCTCAGTACTTC	CASSSATGTPQYF
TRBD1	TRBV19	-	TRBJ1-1	TGTGCCAGTAGTATTGTCAGGGGGCTAAGTGGCACTGAAGCTTTCTTT	CASSIVRGLSGTEAFF
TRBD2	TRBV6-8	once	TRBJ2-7	TGTGCCAGCAGCCGAACTCTACTAGCGAACAATCAGTTCTACGAGCAGTACTTC	CASSRTLLANNQFYEQYF
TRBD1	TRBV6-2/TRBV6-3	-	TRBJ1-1	TGTGCCAGCAGTTACACTCCGGGCCAGGGGGGCACTGAAGCTTTCTTT	CASSYTPGQGGTEAFF
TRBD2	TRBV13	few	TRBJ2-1	TGTGCCAGCAGCCCCTCCGGGAGGGGGTCCTACAATGAGCAGTTCTTC	CASSPSGRGSYNEQFF
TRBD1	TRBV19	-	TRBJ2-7	TGTGCCAGTAGCCGAGGGGGCGGCTACGAGCAGTACTTC	CASSRGGGYEQYF
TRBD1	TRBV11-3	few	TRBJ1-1	TGTGCCAGCAGCTTAACGGGGACAGGGGGAGCTTTCTTT	CASSLTGTGGAFF
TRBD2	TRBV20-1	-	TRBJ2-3	TGCAGTGCTAGTCGTAGCGGGAGGCCTCGTTTTCGCGCAGATACGCAGTATTTT	CSASRSGRPRFRADTQYF
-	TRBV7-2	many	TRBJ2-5	TGTGCCAGCAGCCCCGATCCGGGAGAGACCCAGTACTTC	CASSPDPGETQYF
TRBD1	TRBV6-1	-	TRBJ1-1	TGTGCCAGCACCCGGGACAGGGGTCGAGCTTTCTTT	CASTRDRGRAFF
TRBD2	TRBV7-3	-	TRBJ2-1	TGTGCCAGCAGCTTAGATAGCGGGAGGGAAAATGAGCAGTTCTTC	CASSLDSGRENEQFF
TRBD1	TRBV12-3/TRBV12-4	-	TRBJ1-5	TGTGCCAGCAGTTCATGGACAGGCTCCAATCAGCCCCAGCATTTT	CASSSWTGSNQPQHF
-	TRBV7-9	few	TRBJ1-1	TGTGCCAGCAGCCCAGAGACAGAGGAAGCTTTCTTT	CASSPETEEAFF
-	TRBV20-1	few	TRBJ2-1	TGCAGTGCAACGGACGCGGCATACAATGAGCAGTTCTTC	CSATDAAYNEQFF
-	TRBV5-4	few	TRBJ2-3	TGTGCCAGCAGCTTGGCTGGACCAGATACGCAGTATTTT	CASSLAGPDTQYF
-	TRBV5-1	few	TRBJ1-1	TGCGCCAGCAGCACGGCCGGCACTGAAGCTTTCTTT	CASSTAGTEAFF
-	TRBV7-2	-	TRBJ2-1	TGTGCCAGCAGCCTCGGCCGGACGGGTGAGCAGTTCTTC	CASSLGRTGEQFF
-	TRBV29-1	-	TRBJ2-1	TGCAGCGTTCGTATTCTGATGAATGAGCAGTTCTTC	CSVRILMNEQFF
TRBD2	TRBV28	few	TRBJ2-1	TGTGCCAGCAGTCCCAATCACATCGGGACTAGCAATGAGCAGTTCTTC	CASSPNHIGTSNEQFF
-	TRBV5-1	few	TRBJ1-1	TGCGCCAGCGGGCTTTTGTATGGGGGTACTGAAGCTTTCTTT	CASGLLYGGTEAFF
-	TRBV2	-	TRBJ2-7	TGTGCCAGCTCGACAGACTACTACGAGCAGTACTTC	CASSTDYYEQYF
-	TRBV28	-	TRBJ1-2	TGTGCCAGCAGCGTGGCCGGGCATACCGTTCATGGCTACACCTTC	CASSVAGHTVHGYTF
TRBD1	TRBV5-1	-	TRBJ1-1	TGCGCCAGCAGCCTTGGACAGGGGGGAAACACTGAAGCTTTCTTT	CASSLGQGGNTEAFF
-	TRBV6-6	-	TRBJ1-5	TGTGCCAGCAGTTACCTGAGGAGGAGCAATCAGCCCCAGCATTTT	CASSYLRRSNQPQHF
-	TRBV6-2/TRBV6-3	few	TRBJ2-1	TGTGCCAGCAGTTCGGCCCTGGTTGGGAGGTCCTACAATGAGCAGTTCTTC	CASSSALVGRSYNEQFF
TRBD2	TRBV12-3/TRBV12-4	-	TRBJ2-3	TGTGCCAGCAGTCCAAGACTAGCGGACGGTACGCAGTATTTT	CASSPRLADGTQYF
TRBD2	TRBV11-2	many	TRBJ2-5	TGTGCCAGCAGCCGAACTAGCGGGCAAGAGACCCAGTACTTC	CASSRTSGQETQYF
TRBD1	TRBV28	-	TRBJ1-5	TGTGCCAGCAGTTTGGTGTGGGGACAGGGTAAAAGCTCGGGTCAGCCCCAGCATTTT	CASSLVWGQGKSSGQPQHF